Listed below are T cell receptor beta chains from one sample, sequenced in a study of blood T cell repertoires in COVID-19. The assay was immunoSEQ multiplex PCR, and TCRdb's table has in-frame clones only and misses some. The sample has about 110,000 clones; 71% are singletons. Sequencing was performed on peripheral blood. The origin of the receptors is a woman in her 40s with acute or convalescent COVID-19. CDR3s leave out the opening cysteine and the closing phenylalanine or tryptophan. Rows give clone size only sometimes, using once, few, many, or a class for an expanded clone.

CDR3: ASSSTGVGSGNTIY
V: TRBV7-3
J: TRBJ1-3
size: NA

CDR3: ASSLPSSGNTIY
V: TRBV28
J: TRBJ1-3
size: NA

CDR3: ASSSGAETQY
V: TRBV2
J: TRBJ2-5
size: NA

CDR3: ASQLAGQETQY
V: TRBV6-5
J: TRBJ2-5
size: few

CDR3: AIKGQGSSYEQY
V: TRBV10-3
J: TRBJ2-7
size: NA

CDR3: ASGGGQGGSQPQH
V: TRBV6-5
J: TRBJ1-5
size: NA

CDR3: ASRHRDRVNEQY
V: TRBV10-2
J: TRBJ2-7
size: NA

CDR3: AIRAGEPGETQY
V: TRBV10-3
J: TRBJ2-5
size: NA

CDR3: ASTPGLAETQY
V: TRBV9
J: TRBJ2-5
size: NA

CDR3: ASSDSGTGNYGYT
V: TRBV9
J: TRBJ1-2
size: many

CDR3: ATSGGTGYGYT
V: TRBV24-1
J: TRBJ1-2
size: NA

CDR3: ASKGTGLNEQF
V: TRBV12-3/TRBV12-4
J: TRBJ2-1
size: NA

CDR3: ASSTRGQGVQPQH
V: TRBV19
J: TRBJ1-5
size: NA

CDR3: ASTPGGSGQPQH
V: TRBV28
J: TRBJ1-5
size: NA

CDR3: ASSLDRDTEAF
V: TRBV11-2
J: TRBJ1-1
size: NA

CDR3: ATGQSGNTIY
V: TRBV12-3/TRBV12-4
J: TRBJ1-3
size: NA

CDR3: ASSVEGAARGYT
V: TRBV9
J: TRBJ1-2
size: NA

CDR3: ASSLYSGGGNEQF
V: TRBV14
J: TRBJ2-1
size: NA

CDR3: ATSRDSEETQY
V: TRBV15
J: TRBJ2-5
size: many

CDR3: ATSRSLGGNQPQH
V: TRBV15
J: TRBJ1-5
size: NA

CDR3: ASSLESGAEQY
V: TRBV11-2
J: TRBJ2-7
size: few

CDR3: ASSLSPGQGGDTIY
V: TRBV28
J: TRBJ1-3
size: once

CDR3: ASSQDPGILF
V: TRBV4-3
J: TRBJ1-4
size: few

CDR3: ASLLAGGGETQY
V: TRBV2
J: TRBJ2-5
size: NA

CDR3: SARDISYEQY
V: TRBV29-1
J: TRBJ2-7
size: NA

CDR3: ASSLGGSGANVLT
V: TRBV3-1/TRBV3-2
J: TRBJ2-6
size: few

CDR3: ASSHSSGGAHEQY
V: TRBV28
J: TRBJ2-7
size: NA

CDR3: ASSKETGARNIQY
V: TRBV21-1
J: TRBJ2-4
size: NA

CDR3: ASSPGGAWYEQY
V: TRBV6-5
J: TRBJ2-7
size: NA

CDR3: ASSYRQGYGYT
V: TRBV6-5
J: TRBJ1-2
size: NA

CDR3: ASSQDRAQGMFDGYT
V: TRBV4-3
J: TRBJ1-2
size: NA

CDR3: ASSLPGVGAQDSPLH
V: TRBV3-1/TRBV3-2
J: TRBJ1-6
size: NA

CDR3: ASSLAGAGGELF
V: TRBV5-1
J: TRBJ2-2
size: NA

CDR3: ATSRDSGVRLRSGGNQPQH
V: TRBV15
J: TRBJ1-5
size: NA

CDR3: ASSPGIGDFDGYT
V: TRBV18
J: TRBJ1-2
size: NA

CDR3: SVTGLYNEQF
V: TRBV29-1
J: TRBJ2-1
size: NA

CDR3: ASSSTGRVPYEQY
V: TRBV3-1/TRBV3-2
J: TRBJ2-7
size: NA

CDR3: ASKDGGGAFYNEQF
V: TRBV19
J: TRBJ2-1
size: few

CDR3: ASRTTSGELF
V: TRBV7-2
J: TRBJ2-2
size: NA

CDR3: ASSLGQGDNSPLH
V: TRBV7-2
J: TRBJ1-6
size: NA

CDR3: SASRGYEQY
V: TRBV20-1
J: TRBJ2-7
size: NA

CDR3: ASSSLTGGPLNEQF
V: TRBV11-3
J: TRBJ2-1
size: few

CDR3: ATQGGTRDNEQF
V: TRBV24-1
J: TRBJ2-1
size: NA

CDR3: AISGGQKNTEAF
V: TRBV10-3
J: TRBJ1-1
size: NA

CDR3: ASSIGRGNNEQF
V: TRBV19
J: TRBJ2-1
size: NA

CDR3: ASSDPRTGGPYEQY
V: TRBV28
J: TRBJ2-7
size: NA

CDR3: ASSVDRYNEQF
V: TRBV9
J: TRBJ2-1
size: NA

CDR3: ASSPTRGRETQY
V: TRBV7-9
J: TRBJ2-5
size: NA

CDR3: ASSSQDTNYEQY
V: TRBV7-9
J: TRBJ2-7
size: once

CDR3: ATGPPGYGYT
V: TRBV15
J: TRBJ1-2
size: NA

CDR3: ASSISGTGRGNYGYT
V: TRBV28
J: TRBJ1-2
size: NA

CDR3: ASSSQGGNTEAF
V: TRBV7-2
J: TRBJ1-1
size: NA

CDR3: ASSQGAQRQETQY
V: TRBV3-1/TRBV3-2
J: TRBJ2-5
size: NA